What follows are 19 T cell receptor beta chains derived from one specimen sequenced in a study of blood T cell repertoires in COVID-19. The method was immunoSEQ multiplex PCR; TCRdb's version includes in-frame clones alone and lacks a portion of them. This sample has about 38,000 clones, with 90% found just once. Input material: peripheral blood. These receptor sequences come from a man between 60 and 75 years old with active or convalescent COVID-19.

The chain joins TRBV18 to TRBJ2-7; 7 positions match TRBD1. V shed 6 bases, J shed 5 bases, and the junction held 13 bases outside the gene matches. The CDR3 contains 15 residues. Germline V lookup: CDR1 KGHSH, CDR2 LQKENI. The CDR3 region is CASSRTRQGKDEQYF. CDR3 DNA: TGTGCCAGCTCGCGGACCAGACAGGGTAAGGACGAGCAGTACTTC. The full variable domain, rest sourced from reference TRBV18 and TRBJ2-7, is NAGVMQNPRHLVRRRGQEARLRCSPMKGHSHVYWYRQLPEEGLKFMVYLQKENIIDESGMPKERFSAEFPKEGPSILRIQQVVRGDSAAYFCASSRTRQGKDEQYFGPGTRLTVT.

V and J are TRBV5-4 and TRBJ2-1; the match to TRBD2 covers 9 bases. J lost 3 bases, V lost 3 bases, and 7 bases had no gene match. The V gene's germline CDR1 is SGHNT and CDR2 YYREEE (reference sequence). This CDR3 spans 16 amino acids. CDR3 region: CASSWVAGVGYNEQFF. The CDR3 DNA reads TGTGCCAGCAGCTGGGTAGCGGGAGTAGGCTACAATGAGCAGTTCTTC.

The CDR3 is CAWSPLYGQWVDYEQYF. CDR3 sequence (DNA): TGTGCCTGGAGTCCTCTATATGGACAGTGGGTTGACTACGAGCAGTACTTC. The J gene is TRBJ2-7, the V gene TRBV30; possible D gene TRBD1, 6 bases. Trimming took off 2 bases at V and 3 bases at J, with 23 bases between the two ends. The V gene's germline CDR1 is GTSNPN and CDR2 SVGIG (reference sequence). This CDR3 has 17 amino acids.

CDR3 in amino acids: CASSSTSAAFSYNEQFF. Here the CDR3 DNA reads TGTGCCAGCAGCTCCACTAGCGCCGCTTTCTCCTACAATGAGCAGTTCTTC. The chain uses TRBV7-9 and TRBJ2-1; 7 positions match TRBD2. J lost 0 bases, V lost 4 bases, and 9 bases had no gene match. Germline lookup yields CDR1 SEHNR and CDR2 FQNEAQ (reference sequence). The CDR3 is 17 residues long.

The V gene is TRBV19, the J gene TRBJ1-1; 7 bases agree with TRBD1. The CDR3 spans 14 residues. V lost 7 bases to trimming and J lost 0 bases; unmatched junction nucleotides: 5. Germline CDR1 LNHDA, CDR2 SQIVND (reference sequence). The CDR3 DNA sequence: TGTGCCAGTACCCAGACAGGGTTGAACACTGAAGCTTTCTTT. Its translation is CASTQTGLNTEAFF.

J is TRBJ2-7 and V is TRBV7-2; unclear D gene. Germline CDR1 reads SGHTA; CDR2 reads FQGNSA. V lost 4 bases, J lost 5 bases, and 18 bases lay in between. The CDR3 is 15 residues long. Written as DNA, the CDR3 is TGTGCCAGCAGCTCTCAAACAACCCCTAGTCACGAGCAGTACTTC. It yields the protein CASSSQTTPSHEQYF.

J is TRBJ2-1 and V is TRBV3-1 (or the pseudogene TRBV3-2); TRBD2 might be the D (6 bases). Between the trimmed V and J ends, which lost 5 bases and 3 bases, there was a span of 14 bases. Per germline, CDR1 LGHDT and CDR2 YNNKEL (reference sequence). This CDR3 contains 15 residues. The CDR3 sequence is CASSDSLAGYNEQFF. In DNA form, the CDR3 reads TGTGCCAGCAGCGACTCACTAGCAGGCTACAATGAGCAGTTCTTC.

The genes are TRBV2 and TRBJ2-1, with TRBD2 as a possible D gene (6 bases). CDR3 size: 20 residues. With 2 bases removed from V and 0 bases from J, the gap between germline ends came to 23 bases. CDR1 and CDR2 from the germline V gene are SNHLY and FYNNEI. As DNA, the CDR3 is TGTGCCAGCAGTGAATTTCCCGGGAGCTTGGGACCGAGCTCCTACAATGAGCAGTTCTTC. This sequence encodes CASSEFPGSLGPSSYNEQFF.

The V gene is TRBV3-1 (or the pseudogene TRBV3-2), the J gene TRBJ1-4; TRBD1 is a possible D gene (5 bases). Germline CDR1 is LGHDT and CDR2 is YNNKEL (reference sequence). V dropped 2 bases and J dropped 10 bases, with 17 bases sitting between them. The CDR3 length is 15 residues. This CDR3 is CASSQRGNAGGKLFF. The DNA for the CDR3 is TGTGCCAGCAGCCAAAGGGGTAACGCTGGCGGAAAACTGTTTTTT.

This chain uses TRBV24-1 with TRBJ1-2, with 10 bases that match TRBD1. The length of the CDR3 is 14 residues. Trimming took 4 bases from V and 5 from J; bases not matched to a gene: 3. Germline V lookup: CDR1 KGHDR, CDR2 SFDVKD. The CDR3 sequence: CATSERGQGYGYTF. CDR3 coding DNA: TGTGCCACCAGTGAGAGGGGACAGGGGTATGGCTACACCTTC.

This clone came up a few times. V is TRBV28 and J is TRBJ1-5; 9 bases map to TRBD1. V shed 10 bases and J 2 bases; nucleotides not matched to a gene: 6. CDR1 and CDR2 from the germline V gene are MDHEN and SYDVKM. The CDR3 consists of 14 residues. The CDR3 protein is CATHRGLGNQPQHF. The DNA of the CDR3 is TGTGCCACTCACAGGGGGCTCGGCAATCAGCCCCAGCATTTT.

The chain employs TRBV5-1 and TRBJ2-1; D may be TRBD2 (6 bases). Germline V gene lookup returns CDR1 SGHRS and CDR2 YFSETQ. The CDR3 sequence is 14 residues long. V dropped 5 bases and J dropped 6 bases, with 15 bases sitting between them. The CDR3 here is CASRRTTGGNEQFF. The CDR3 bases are TGCGCCAGCAGACGGACTACCGGGGGCAATGAGCAGTTCTTC.

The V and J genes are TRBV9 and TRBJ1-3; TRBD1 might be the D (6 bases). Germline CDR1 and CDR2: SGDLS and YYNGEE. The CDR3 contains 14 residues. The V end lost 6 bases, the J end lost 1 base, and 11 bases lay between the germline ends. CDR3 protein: CASNQGGSGNTIYF. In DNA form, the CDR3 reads TGTGCCAGCAATCAAGGGGGTTCTGGAAACACCATATATTTT. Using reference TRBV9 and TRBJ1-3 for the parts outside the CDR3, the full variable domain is DSGVTQTPKHLITATGQRVTLRCSPRSGDLSVYWYQQSLDQGLQFLIQYYNGEERAKGNILERFSAQQFPDLHSELNLSSLELGDSALYFCASNQGGSGNTIYFGEGSWLTVV.

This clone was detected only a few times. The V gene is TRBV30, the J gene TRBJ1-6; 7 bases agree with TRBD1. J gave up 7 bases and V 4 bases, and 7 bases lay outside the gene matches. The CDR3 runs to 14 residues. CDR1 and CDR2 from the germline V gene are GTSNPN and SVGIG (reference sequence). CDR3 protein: CAWTRDRLNSPLHF. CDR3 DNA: TGTGCCTGGACCAGGGACAGACTCAATTCACCCCTCCACTTT.

CDR3 residues: CASSRGAGANQPQHF. The CDR3 DNA sequence: TGTGCCAGCAGCCGGGGGGCGGGGGCCAATCAGCCCCAGCATTTT. The genes are TRBV7-9 and TRBJ1-5; D is perhaps TRBD1 (6 bases). V was cut by 5 bases and J by 3 bases, with 14 bases left in between. The CDR3 covers 15 residues. The V gene's germline CDR1 is SEHNR and CDR2 FQNEAQ (reference sequence). Based on the CDR3 plus reference TRBV7-9 and TRBJ1-5, the full variable domain is DTGVSQNPRHKITKRGQNVTFRCDPISEHNRLYWYRQTLGQGPEFLTYFQNEAQLEKSRLLSDRFSAERPKGSFSTLEIQRTEQGDSAMYLCASSRGAGANQPQHFGDGTRLSIL.

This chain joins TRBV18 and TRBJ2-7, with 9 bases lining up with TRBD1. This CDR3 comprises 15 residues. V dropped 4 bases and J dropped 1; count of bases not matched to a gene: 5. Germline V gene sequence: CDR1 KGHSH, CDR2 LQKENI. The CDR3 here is CASSLGQGRSYEQYF. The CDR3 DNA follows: TGTGCCAGCTCACTCGGACAGGGGCGTTCCTACGAGCAGTACTTC.

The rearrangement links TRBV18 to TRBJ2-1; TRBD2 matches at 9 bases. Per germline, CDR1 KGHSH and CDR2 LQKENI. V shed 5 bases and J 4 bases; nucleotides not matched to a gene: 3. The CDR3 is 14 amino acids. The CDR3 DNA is TGTGCCAGCTCAAAGAGCGGGGGGTACAATGAGCAGTTCTTC. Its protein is CASSKSGGYNEQFF.

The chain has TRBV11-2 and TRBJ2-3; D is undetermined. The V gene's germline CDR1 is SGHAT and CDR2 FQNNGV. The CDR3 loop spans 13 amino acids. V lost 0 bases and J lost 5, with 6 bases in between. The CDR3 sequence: CASSLEYGDTQYF. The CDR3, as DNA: TGTGCCAGCAGCTTAGAATACGGAGATACGCAGTATTTT.

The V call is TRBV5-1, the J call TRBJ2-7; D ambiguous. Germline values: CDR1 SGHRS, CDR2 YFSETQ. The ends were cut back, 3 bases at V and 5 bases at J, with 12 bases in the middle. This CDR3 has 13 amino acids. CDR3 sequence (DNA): TGCGCCAGCAGCTCCCAGACACGGAACGAGCAGTACTTC. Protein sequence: CASSSQTRNEQYF.